This entry lists 9 T cell receptor beta chains sequenced from one sample in a study of Graves' ophthalmopathy and Graves' hyperthyroidism. RNA transcripts were the source from which TCR beta CDR3 regions were amplified. First-round RT-PCR with HTBI primers preceded a second-round multiplex PCR. TCRdb re-derived calls from the multiplex PCR reads in MiXCR, one entry per CDR3 protein. The sample lists hundreds of thousands of distinct CDR3 sequences, about 20% occurring once. Sequencing input: peripheral blood. These TCRs come from a woman between 18 and 30 years old with stable Graves' hyperthyroidism. Some clones in this sample may be carry-over from other donors' samples.

In its sample, this clonotype was seen many times. The chain uses TRBV28 and TRBJ1-5; 8 nucleotides match TRBD1. The CDR3 is 14 amino acids. Trimming at V came to 5 bases and at J to 5 bases, leaving 5 bases not matched to a gene. Germline V gives CDR1 MDHEN, CDR2 SYDVKM. The CDR3: CASSPDREYQPQHF. The CDR3 bases are TGTGCCAGCAGTCCGGACAGGGAATATCAGCCCCAGCATTTT.

The chain links TRBV6-2 or TRBV6-3 to TRBJ2-4; tentatively, D is TRBD1 or TRBD2 (5 bases each). Germline assignment: CDR1 MNHEY and CDR2 SVGEGT. This CDR3 comprises 13 residues. Trimming cost V 4 bases and J 8 bases, with 12 bases left between them. CDR3 bases: TGTGCCAGCAGTTCCGGACGAGGGGACATTCAGTACTTC. It translates to CASSSGRGDIQYF.

Ten or more counts support this clonotype. The rearrangement joins TRBV6-2 or TRBV6-3 to TRBJ1-2; TRBD1 is a possible D gene (6 bases). V lost 0 bases, J lost 1 base, and 18 bases lay in between. The CDR3 runs 18 residues. CDR1 and CDR2 (germline): MNHEY, SVGEGT. The CDR3 DNA sequence: TGTGCCAGCAGTTACTCGAGGACAGCCGAACCTCTTAACTATGGCTACACCTTC. This encodes CASSYSRTAEPLNYGYTF.

This clonotype was seen repeatedly, ten times or more. This chain uses TRBV28 with TRBJ2-5, with 11 bases matching TRBD2. In germline, CDR1 is MDHEN, CDR2 SYDVKM. This CDR3 has 17 residues. V shed 6 bases and J 3 bases; nucleotides not matched to a gene: 12. Here the CDR3 DNA reads TGTGCCAGCAGCTCTGACCCGCCGGGACTAGCGGAAGAGACCCAGTACTTC. This codes for CASSSDPPGLAEETQYF.

Only a few counts were recorded for this clonotype. This chain links TRBV11-2 with TRBJ1-5; D gene ambiguous. The CDR3 runs 15 residues. Germline CDR1 and CDR2: SGHAT and FQNNGV. The V end was cut by 3 bases, the J end by 1 base, with 10 bases between. DNA for the CDR3: TGTGCCAGCAGCTTGGACTACCTGAGCAATCAGCCCCAGCATTTT. Amino acids: CASSLDYLSNQPQHF.

Many counts were recorded for this clonotype. The chain couples TRBV27 to TRBJ1-5, with D perhaps TRBD1 (5 bases). The germline gives CDR1 MNHEY, CDR2 SMNVEV (reference sequence). The V gene lost 1 base and the J gene lost 7 bases, with 14 bases spanning the gap. The CDR3 runs to 15 residues. For the CDR3, the DNA is TGTGCCAGCAGTTTATGGCGGGGGAGTGGGCAGCCCCAGCATTTT. Its protein product is CASSLWRGSGQPQHF.

This clonotype was seen repeatedly, ten times or more. The rearrangement joins TRBV6-1 to TRBJ2-6; the D gene is possibly TRBD1 (5 bases). Germline values: CDR1 MNHNS, CDR2 SASEGT. Trimming cost V 8 bases and J 2 bases, with 13 bases left between them. The CDR3 is 15 amino acids. The CDR3 DNA is TGTGCCAGCTCTCCCAGGGTCGCTGGGGCCAACGTCCTGACTTTC. Translated: CASSPRVAGANVLTF.

This clonotype occurred a few times. The J gene is TRBJ2-2, the V gene TRBV4-1, with 9 bases identical to TRBD1. CDR1 and CDR2 (germline): MGHRA, YSYEKL. The trim removed 3 bases at V and 8 bases at J, leaving 13 bases unmatched. This CDR3 is 17 amino acids long. The CDR3 here is CASSHPASGTGKGELFF. The CDR3 DNA reads as TGCGCCAGCAGCCATCCCGCTTCCGGGACAGGGAAAGGGGAGCTGTTTTTT.

CDR3 loop: CSAKEGIDQPQHF. The DNA for the CDR3 is TGCAGTGCCAAGGAGGGTATCGATCAGCCCCAGCATTTT. The chain has TRBV20-1 and TRBJ1-5; D is uncertain. CDR3 size: 13 residues. Germline V gene sequence: CDR1 DFQATT, CDR2 SNEGSKA (reference sequence). Trimming took 6 bases from V and 5 from J, leaving 14 bases between them.